The source of this T cell receptor beta chain is a study of B cell selection in AIRE deficiency. To note about this clone: The antigen is not known.

Study observations and caveats: Healthy donors alone shared 30% to 35% of several thousand Treg sequences; patients alone 8.5% to 10%.

The data were produced by immunoSEQ multiplex PCR, yet TCRdb's version contains in-frame clones alone and is incomplete. The sample holds some 20,000 clones, 95% to 98% seen once. The germline gives CDR1 MNHNS, CDR2 SASEGT. This CDR3 comprises 14 residues. V was pared by 6 bases and J by 7 bases, with 19 bases between. The sorted conventional CD4 T cells were gated as CD4+CD127+. The specimen was conventional CD4+ T cells sorted from PBMCs. The sequence was collected from a human donor with AIRE deficiency. The chain has TRBV6-1 and TRBJ2-7; a possible D gene is TRBD2 (6 bases). In nucleotides, the CDR3 is TGTGCCAGCAGGGCGGCGGGGAAAACCTGGGAGCAGTACTTC. It encodes CASRAAGKTWEQYF.